The present entry profiles one TCR beta chain with its context. This sample was included in a study of blood T cell repertoires in COVID-19. Overall study: Acute-phase and convalescent COVID-19 samples originated in the United States, Italy and Spain. PBMCs, B-cell-depleted T cells, or T cells were the source of the cDNA or gDNA that made up the material.

In the original workflow: Estimation of nucleated cell counts was performed using reference gene primer amplification. The method was immunoSEQ multiplex PCR; TCRdb's version includes in-frame clones alone and lacks a portion of them. V, J and clone size derive from that table, while D and trimming were established from the DNA sequence. The sample comprises 120,000 or so clones, over 75% of which are singletons, and approximately 16% rests with the top ten. Trimming took 5 bases from V and 8 from J; bases not matched to a gene: 11. CDR3 length equals 15 residues. Germline loops: CDR1 SGHTA, CDR2 FQGTGA.

This receptor was obtained from a man aged 55 to 70 with active or convalescent COVID-19. This chain links TRBV7-3 with TRBJ2-1; TRBD2 agrees at 8 bases. Sequenced: peripheral blood. The CDR3 spells CASSPGTSGGYEQFF. For the CDR3, the DNA is TGTGCCAGCAGCCCAGGGACTAGTGGGGGGTATGAGCAGTTCTTC. Variable domain in full (rest from reference TRBV7-3 and TRBJ2-1): GAGVSQTPSNKVTEKGKYVELRCDPISGHTALYWYRQSLGQGPEFLIYFQGTGAADDSGLPNDRFFAVRPEGSVSTLKIQRTERGDSAVYLCASSPGTSGGYEQFFGPGTRLTVL.